This passage covers 10 T cell receptor beta chains from one sample sequenced in a study of blood T cell repertoires in COVID-19. The repertoire was sequenced with immunoSEQ multiplex PCR; TCRdb's copy has only in-frame clones and lacks some. This table has 90,000 to 110,000 clones, around 86% appearing once. Sequenced input: peripheral blood. These receptors all come from a man in his fifties or sixties with acute or convalescent COVID-19.

The V and J genes are TRBV19 and TRBJ1-3; D unresolved. Germline assignment: CDR1 LNHDA and CDR2 SQIVND (reference sequence). Trimming removed 2 bases at V and 2 bases at J, with 7 bases between. The CDR3 has 14 residues. The CDR3 sequence is CASSITLPGNTIYF. The CDR3 DNA reads TGTGCCAGTAGTATAACCCTACCTGGAAACACCATATATTTT.

V usage is TRBV20-1 and J usage is TRBJ1-2, with TRBD1 as a possible D gene (6 bases). Trimming removed 6 bases at V and 9 bases at J, with 14 bases between. Germline V CDR1 and CDR2: DFQATT, SNEGSKA (reference sequence). The CDR3 extends over 11 amino acids. CDR3 sequence reads: CSAWTEGRYTF. In DNA form, the CDR3 reads TGCAGTGCCTGGACAGAAGGTCGCTACACCTTC.

The chain carries TRBV27 and TRBJ1-5; D unclear. This CDR3 is built from 13 residues. V dropped 2 bases and J dropped 5 bases, with 7 bases sitting between them. CDR1 is MNHEY, CDR2 SMNVEV, per germline (reference sequence). CDR3 sequence reads: CASSLVGYQPQHF. The CDR3 nucleotides read TGTGCCAGCAGTTTAGTGGGCTATCAGCCCCAGCATTTT.

The V and J genes are TRBV11-2 and TRBJ2-1; D is unresolved. Germline CDR1 and CDR2: SGHAT and FQNNGV. This CDR3 is built from 13 residues. Trimming cost V 8 bases and J 0 bases, with 8 bases left between them. The CDR3 here is CASRPGSYNEQFF. Written as DNA, the CDR3 is TGTGCCAGCCGTCCGGGCTCCTACAATGAGCAGTTCTTC.

The V call is TRBV7-3, the J call TRBJ2-2; 8 bases are shared with TRBD1. V trimming: 3 bases; J trimming: 8 bases; junction bases outside the gene matches: 5. Germline CDR1 and CDR2: SGHTA and FQGTGA. This CDR3 region has 14 residues. The CDR3 is CASSFDRGRGELFF. CDR3 sequence (DNA): TGTGCCAGCAGCTTCGACAGGGGACGGGGGGAGCTGTTTTTT.

The J gene is TRBJ1-3, the V gene TRBV19; D is unclear. Trimming left V 8 bases short and J 0 bases short, with 11 bases between. CDR1 is LNHDA and CDR2 is SQIVND in the germline V gene (reference sequence). This CDR3 comprises 14 residues. The CDR3 protein is CASLTGSSGNTIYF. As DNA, the CDR3 is TGTGCCAGTTTGACGGGTAGCTCTGGAAACACCATATATTTT.

The genes are TRBV28 and TRBJ1-1; D possibly corresponds to TRBD1 (5 bases). This CDR3 is built from 12 residues. Germline loops: CDR1 MDHEN, CDR2 SYDVKM. Trimming left V 4 bases short and J 9 bases short, with 12 bases between. The CDR3 bases are TGTGCCAGCAGTTCTGGACAACGCAAAGCTTTCTTT. Its translation: CASSSGQRKAFF. Looking up the rest from reference TRBV28 and TRBJ1-1 gives the full variable domain: DVKVTQSSRYLVKRTGEKVFLECVQDMDHENMFWYRQDPGLGLRLIYFSYDVKMKEKGDIPEGYSVSREKKERFSLILESASTNQTSMYLCASSSGQRKAFFGQGTRLTVV.

This clone has more than one count but fewer than ten. This chain uses TRBV2 with TRBJ2-1, with 10 bases that match TRBD1. Germline assignment: CDR1 SNHLY and CDR2 FYNNEI. The length of the CDR3 is 15 residues. V trimming: 5 bases; J trimming: 3 bases; junction bases outside the gene matches: 4. As DNA, the CDR3 is TGTGCCAGCAGTAGACAGGGGGCGAACTACAATGAGCAGTTCTTC. Protein product: CASSRQGANYNEQFF.

This clone was recorded once. V gene TRBV7-9 combines with J gene TRBJ1-1; maybe TRBD1 (6 bases). V was trimmed by 1 base and J by 8 bases, leaving 11 bases between them. Germline V gene data show CDR1 as SEHNR and CDR2 as FQNEAQ (reference sequence). The length of the CDR3 is 13 residues. The CDR3 here is CASSLGSGTEAFF. Written as DNA, the CDR3 is TGTGCCAGCAGCTTAGGGTCCGGGACAGAAGCTTTCTTT.

The genes are TRBV4-1 and TRBJ2-1, with D possibly matching TRBD2 (6 bases). Trimming took off 0 bases at V and 7 bases at J, with 13 bases between the two ends. Looked up from germline, CDR1 is MGHRA and CDR2 is YSYEKL. The CDR3 runs 15 residues. CDR3 bases: TGCGCCAGCAGCCAAGATCCCCGGGAGCATAATGAGCAGTTCTTC. As protein: CASSQDPREHNEQFF.